This note documents a single T cell receptor beta chain sequence. What it binds is not known. The source of the sample is a study of cytomegalovirus exposure and HLA in healthy donors. Study results and limitations: Earlier analysis yielded a pattern in which most TCR beta V segments were productive about 87% or about 30% of the time.

PCR employed 60 Vbeta and 13 Jbeta primers. Assay used: immunoSEQ multiplex PCR; TCRdb lists only in-frame clones, some missing. The table lists approximately 240,000 clones, over 70% of them singletons. Source material: PBMCs. This clonotype was sampled from a woman aged 60 to 75 in good health and CMV-seropositive.

In DNA, the CDR3 is TGTGCCAGCAGTGAAGGCAGGCACTACGAGCAGTACTTC. Protein product: CASSEGRHYEQYF. The V call is TRBV2, the J call TRBJ2-7; D unclear. The CDR3 covers 13 residues. V was clipped by 1 base and J by 3 bases, with 7 bases between them. Germline V lookup: CDR1 SNHLY, CDR2 FYNNEI. The full variable domain, rest sourced from reference TRBV2 and TRBJ2-7, is EPEVTQTPSHQVTQMGQEVILRCVPISNHLYFYWYRQILGQKVEFLVSFYNNEISEKSEIFDDQFSVERPDGSNFTLKIRSTKLEDSAMYFCASSEGRHYEQYFGPGTRLTVT.